This TCR beta chain was sequenced in a study of cytomegalovirus exposure and HLA in healthy donors. Overall study findings and caveats: In a later analysis, common viral pathogens appeared linked to several of the most significant clusters. Within an earlier analysis, most TCR beta V segments proved productive either about 87% or about 30% of the time.

It was with 60 Vbeta and 13 Jbeta primers that the PCR ran. In the original processing: Unique TCR beta chains totaled some 78 million in a later count, with around 12 million of them shared. Sequencing was performed with immunoSEQ multiplex PCR; in TCRdb, only in-frame clones are kept and a portion is missing. From that table come the V and J calls and clone size; the DNA was used to work out D and trimming. The data show 200,000 to 250,000 clones, about 80% seen once. Germline loops: CDR1 MNHEY, CDR2 SVGAGI. V shed 2 bases, J shed 4 bases, and the junction held 0 bases outside the gene matches. This CDR3 is 14 amino acids long. Participants comprised healthy donors of bone marrow. With regard to this clone: Its matching antigen is unknown.

The sequence was collected from a man aged 18-30 years in good health and CMV-seronegative. Sequencing used PBMCs. J is TRBJ2-1 and V is TRBV6-5; 9 bases agree with TRBD1. The CDR3 sequence: CASSYGTGYNEQFF. The CDR3 DNA reads as TGTGCCAGCAGTTACGGGACAGGGTACAATGAGCAGTTCTTC.